This TCR beta chain was captured by sequencing in a study of T cell responses to AZD1222 COVID-19 vaccine. Profiling relied on immunoSEQ multiplex PCR, and the TCRdb table lists in-frame clones only, not all of them. The profile covers tens of thousands of clones, with around 90% appearing a single time and around 28% taken by the ten largest. Germline CDR1 is SGHRS and CDR2 is YFSETQ. Trimming removed 3 bases at V and 3 bases at J, with 15 bases between. This CDR3 is 15 amino acids long. The starting material was peripheral blood, obtained 28 days after the second AZD1222 dose. V usage is TRBV5-1 and J usage is TRBJ1-2, with D perhaps matching TRBD1 (5 bases). The TCR originated in an adult who received the AZD1222 COVID-19 vaccine. The CDR3 bases are TGCGCCAGCAGCTGGGGCGGAGACAAGGACTATGGCTACACCTTC. Translation: CASSWGGDKDYGYTF.